One and the same sample provided the 27 T cell receptor beta chains below, sequenced in a study of lymphopenia after photon versus proton radiotherapy. Assay: immunoSEQ multiplex PCR; the TCRdb copy retains only in-frame clones and omits some. This sample carries 55,000 to 70,000 clones, around 93% of them seen once, and the ten largest clones take approximately 2.1%. Here the sequenced sample was peripheral blood, taken from a patient treated with photon-based radiotherapy. The receptors stem from a woman in her thirties or forties with cholangiocarcinoma.

The V and J genes are TRBV6-1 and TRBJ1-1, with TRBD1 identical over 7 bases. V trimming: 1 base; J trimming: 1 base; junction bases outside the gene matches: 3. The length of the CDR3 is 15 residues. Germline V gives CDR1 MNHNS, CDR2 SASEGT. This CDR3 is CASSEVGQSNTEAFF. CDR3 coding DNA: TGTGCCAGCAGTGAAGTGGGACAGTCGAACACTGAAGCTTTCTTT.

The V gene is TRBV4-2, the J gene TRBJ1-1; D not resolved. In germline, CDR1 is LGHNA, CDR2 YNFKEQ. The length of the CDR3 is 13 residues. V lost 5 bases to trimming and J lost 1 base, with 8 bases between them. The CDR3 DNA reads as TGTGCCAGCAGCACGGAGGGGAACACTGAAGCTTTCTTT. Translated: CASSTEGNTEAFF.

This chain joins TRBV6-1 and TRBJ2-7; D may be TRBD2 (6 bases). This CDR3 spans 14 amino acids. V shed 7 bases and J shed 0 bases, with 13 bases lying between them. Germline V gives CDR1 MNHNS, CDR2 SASEGT. The DNA for the CDR3 is TGTGCCAGCAATCCAGGAGGGAGCTCCTACGAGCAGTACTTC. Protein product: CASNPGGSSYEQYF.

This chain uses TRBV30 with TRBJ1-3; 9 bases agree with TRBD1. Germline V lookup: CDR1 GTSNPN, CDR2 SVGIG (reference sequence). Trimming removed 5 bases from V and 2 bases from J; junction bases left unmatched: 7. The CDR3 is 15 amino acids. CDR3: CAWGPGTGTGNTIYF. In nucleotides, the CDR3 is TGTGCCTGGGGACCCGGGACAGGGACTGGAAACACCATATATTTT.

The count of this clone is one. The chain recombines TRBV9 with TRBJ1-4, with 7 bases matching TRBD1. From germline, CDR1 is SGDLS and CDR2 YYNGEE. Unmatched junction bases numbered 4, after V lost 5 bases and J lost 0 bases. The CDR3 is made up of 15 amino acids. The DNA of the CDR3 is TGTGCCAGCAGTATTACAGGGGCAACTAATGAAAAACTGTTTTTT. The encoded protein is CASSITGATNEKLFF.

This clone was recorded only once. The CDR3 DNA follows: TGCGCCAGCAGCCATAGACGGGGACCGGACAGTCGATATGGCTACACCTTC. It specifies CASSHRRGPDSRYGYTF. V usage is TRBV5-1 and J usage is TRBJ1-2; possible D gene TRBD1, 6 bases. The CDR3 has 17 residues. With 4 bases removed from V and 5 bases from J, the gap between germline ends came to 24 bases. Per the germline V gene, CDR1 is SGHRS and CDR2 is YFSETQ.

This clone was recorded once. The chain uses TRBV28 and TRBJ1-3, with no clear D. Germline assignment: CDR1 MDHEN and CDR2 SYDVKM. The CDR3 loop spans 12 amino acids. Trimming left V 2 bases short and J 4 bases short, with 3 bases between. CDR3 in DNA: TGTGCCAGCAGTTTAGAGGGAAACACCATATATTTT. This encodes CASSLEGNTIYF.

The chain carries TRBV4-1 and TRBJ2-5; D ambiguous. V lost 4 bases and J 5 bases, leaving 5 bases between the germline ends. CDR1 is MGHRA, CDR2 YSYEKL, per germline. The CDR3 runs 11 residues. The CDR3 is CASSLEETQYF. The CDR3, as DNA: TGCGCCAGCAGCCTAGAGGAGACCCAGTACTTC.

The chain joins TRBV13 to TRBJ1-6; TRBD1 matches 10 bases. The junction had 5 bases not matched to a gene; V was cut back by 5 bases and J by 10 bases. The germline V gene encodes CDR1 PRHDT and CDR2 FYEKMQ (reference sequence). This CDR3 comprises 14 residues. CDR3 in DNA: TGTGCCAGCAGCCGGGGACAGGGGAGCTCACCCCTCCACTTT. Its translation: CASSRGQGSSPLHF.

The rearrangement links TRBV6-1 to TRBJ2-4, with D tentatively TRBD2 (6 bases). The CDR3 contains 15 residues. The V and J ends lost 4 bases and 8 bases respectively, with 18 bases between them. The germline V gene has CDR1 MNHNS and CDR2 SASEGT. Written as DNA, the CDR3 is TGTGCCAGCAGTGGCCGAGGCACGGGAGTAGACATTCAGTACTTC. Translation: CASSGRGTGVDIQYF.

V usage is TRBV5-1 and J usage is TRBJ2-7, with 9 nucleotides matching TRBD1. The trim removed 8 bases at V and 5 bases at J, leaving 11 bases unmatched. CDR1 and CDR2 from the germline V gene are SGHRS and YFSETQ. This CDR3 has 14 amino acids. The CDR3 nucleotides are TGCGCCAGTAGCAGGATAGGGACAGGGAACGAGCAGTACTTC. It yields the protein CASSRIGTGNEQYF.

This chain uses TRBV6-4 with TRBJ2-3; 10 positions agree with TRBD2. Trimming removed 0 bases from V and 1 base from J; junction bases left unmatched: 1. The CDR3 has 16 amino acids. Germline V gene sequence: CDR1 MRHNA, CDR2 SNTAGT. The CDR3 bases are TGTGCCAGCAGTGACTCCAGCGGGAGGGGCACAGATACGCAGTATTTT. As protein: CASSDSSGRGTDTQYF.

The chain uses TRBV28 and TRBJ1-4, with 9 bases fitting TRBD1. The CDR3 length is 14 residues. Germline V gene lookup returns CDR1 MDHEN and CDR2 SYDVKM. V was pared by 7 bases and J by 6 bases, with 6 bases of the junction left unmatched. The CDR3 reads CASNTGTGYEKLFF. The CDR3 region has the DNA TGTGCCAGCAACACCGGGACAGGGTATGAAAAACTGTTTTTT.

This chain links TRBV7-6 with TRBJ1-6; D perhaps matches TRBD1 (6 bases). Deletions cut 5 bases from V and 3 bases from J, with 14 bases between. There are 16 residues in the CDR3. Germline-derived CDR1 and CDR2 are SGHVS and FNYEAQ. CDR3 nucleotides: TGTGCCAGCAGCCCGTCTGAGGGGGTCTATAATTCACCCCTCCACTTT. It translates to CASSPSEGVYNSPLHF.

This clone appeared once. The V and J genes are TRBV5-5 and TRBJ2-3, with 7 nucleotides matching TRBD1. CDR3 size: 15 residues. Germline V gene lookup returns CDR1 SGHKS and CDR2 YYEKEE (reference sequence). The V gene end was trimmed by 0 bases and the J gene end by 5 bases; junction bases not matched to a gene: 6. The CDR3: CASSLEGAPGDTQYF. CDR3 bases: TGTGCCAGCAGCTTGGAGGGGGCGCCAGGAGATACGCAGTATTTT.

This sequence joins TRBV11-2 and TRBJ2-7; D assignment may be TRBD1 or TRBD2 (6 bases each). CDR3 size: 16 residues. With 5 bases removed from V and 2 bases from J, the gap between germline ends came to 19 bases. Germline CDR1 is SGHAT and CDR2 is FQNNGV. The CDR3 reads CASSTLGGLRTYEQYF. DNA of the CDR3: TGTGCCAGCAGCACCCTGGGGGGCCTCAGGACCTACGAGCAGTACTTC.

V usage is TRBV9 and J usage is TRBJ2-7; either TRBD1 or TRBD2 may fit D (5 bases each). CDR1 is SGDLS and CDR2 is YYNGEE in the germline V gene. Trimming took 3 bases from V and 4 from J, leaving 8 bases between them. CDR3 length: 12 amino acids. In nucleotides, the CDR3 is TGTGCCAGCAGCGGGGACGAATACGAGCAGTACTTC. Its translation is CASSGDEYEQYF.

This rearrangement joins TRBV7-2 to TRBJ2-7; D unclear. Germline-derived CDR1 and CDR2 are SGHTA and FQGNSA. V lost 3 bases and J 2 bases, leaving 8 bases between the germline ends. This CDR3 is built from 13 residues. Here the CDR3 DNA reads TGTGCCAGCAGCTTTTCAGATACCTACGAGCAGTACTTC. Protein sequence: CASSFSDTYEQYF. Full variable domain (rest looked up from reference TRBV7-2 and TRBJ2-7): GAGVSQSPSNKVTEKGKDVELRCDPISGHTALYWYRQSLGQGLEFLIYFQGNSAPDKSGLPSDRFSAERTGGSVSTLTIQRTQQEDSAVYLCASSFSDTYEQYFGPGTRLTVT.

CDR3 amino acids: CASSFVPGGNEQFF. Here the CDR3 DNA reads TGTGCCAGCAGCTTCGTCCCCGGGGGCAATGAGCAGTTCTTC. The V gene is TRBV11-2, the J gene TRBJ2-1, with D possibly being TRBD2 (6 bases). CDR1 is SGHAT and CDR2 is FQNNGV in the germline V gene. V was trimmed by 3 bases and J by 6 bases, leaving 12 bases between them. The CDR3 runs to 14 residues.

This clone was counted once. The chain joins TRBV6-5 to TRBJ1-5; D is perhaps TRBD1 (5 bases). Deletions cut 2 bases from V and 3 bases from J, with 8 bases between. Germline-derived CDR1 and CDR2 are MNHEY and SVGAGI. The CDR3 is made up of 14 amino acids. The CDR3 loop reads CASSYDSLNQPQHF. CDR3 DNA: TGTGCCAGCAGTTACGACAGTCTCAATCAGCCCCAGCATTTT.

The chain links TRBV6-6 to TRBJ2-3, with D possibly matching TRBD1 (7 bases). Per the germline V gene, CDR1 is MNHNY and CDR2 is SVGAGI (reference sequence). The length of the CDR3 is 15 residues. Trimming removed 0 bases at V and 4 bases at J, with 11 bases between. The CDR3 coding sequence is TGTGCCAGCAGTTACTCTGGAGGGGGCGCAGATACGCAGTATTTT. This codes for CASSYSGGGADTQYF.

The genes are TRBV30 and TRBJ2-2; the D gene is possibly TRBD2 (5 bases). CDR1 is GTSNPN, CDR2 SVGIG, per germline (reference sequence). The CDR3 spans 13 residues. Trimming left V 3 bases short and J 4 bases short, with 9 bases between. The CDR3 nucleotides read TGTGCCTGGAGCCGCGGGTTCACCGGGGAGCTGTTTTTT. Translating gives CAWSRGFTGELFF.

V usage is TRBV4-1 and J usage is TRBJ1-1; no reliable D call. From germline, CDR1 is MGHRA and CDR2 YSYEKL. The V and J ends lost 4 bases and 2 bases respectively, with 11 bases between them. CDR3 length equals 14 residues. The CDR3, as DNA: TGCGCCAGCAGCCCTGGGGTGTTCAACACTGAAGCTTTCTTT. This sequence encodes CASSPGVFNTEAFF.

The chain uses TRBV5-6 and TRBJ1-5; D gene uncertain. The CDR3 contains 15 residues. CDR1 is SGHDT and CDR2 is YYEEEE in the germline V gene. The V and J ends lost 6 bases and 2 bases respectively, with 15 bases between them. The CDR3 coding sequence is TGTGCCAGCACCACCGGTGCGGCCGGCAATCAGCCCCAGCATTTT. Residues: CASTTGAAGNQPQHF.

This CDR3 is CASSVFSNQPQHF. The CDR3 bases are TGTGCCAGCAGTGTATTTAGCAATCAGCCCCAGCATTTT. The J gene is TRBJ1-5, the V gene TRBV6-5; no firm D call. Germline V gene sequence: CDR1 MNHEY, CDR2 SVGAGI. CDR3 size: 13 residues. Trimming removed 5 bases from V and 0 bases from J, with 5 bases in between.

The chain uses TRBV6-1 and TRBJ2-1; either TRBD1 or TRBD2 may fit D (5 bases each). This CDR3 is built from 14 residues. Germline V gene lookup returns CDR1 MNHNS and CDR2 SASEGT. Deletions cut 5 bases from V and 3 bases from J, with 11 bases between. CDR3 in amino acids: CASSRDVNYNEQFF. The CDR3 DNA reads TGTGCCAGCAGTAGGGACGTAAACTACAATGAGCAGTTCTTC.

The genes are TRBV2 and TRBJ2-2; no clear D gene. The CDR3 extends over 12 amino acids. Germline V CDR1 and CDR2: SNHLY, FYNNEI. The V end was cut by 3 bases, the J end by 3 bases, with 2 bases between. The CDR3 nucleotides read TGTGCCAGCAGTGACTACACCGGGGAGCTGTTTTTT. Protein: CASSDYTGELFF.